This T cell receptor beta chain is from a study of CD8+ T cells in alopecia areata. Overall study results and limits: Among the cells sequenced in scalp samples are also the resident alphabeta T cells of normal skin. Tofacitinib significantly brought down scalp clonality and expanded CD8+ clones among top 100.

Germline V gene data show CDR1 as SNHLY and CDR2 as FYNNEI. V was cut by 5 bases and J by 6 bases, with 8 bases left in between. CDR3 length: 12 residues. The treatment was: oral pan-JAK inhibitor, 5-10 mg twice daily. Patients with alopecia areata provided lesional scalp punch biopsies as well as peripheral blood. A FACSAria was used to sort CD4+ and CD8+ T cells. These cells came from PBMCs. Regarding this clone: Its matching antigen is unknown.

TCR sequencing used cDNA made by reverse transcription of extracted RNA. Measured with immunoSEQ multiplex PCR; TCRdb has only the in-frame clones, and not every one. The sample carries more than 100,000 clones, 70% to 90% recorded once. The chain recombines TRBV2 with TRBJ2-1, with D maybe TRBD1 (5 bases). The TCR originated in a human donor with alopecia areata. Sequences were derived from CD8+ T cells sorted from blood, sampled between weeks 30 and 35, from a patient treated with tofacitinib. In DNA, the CDR3 is TGTGCCAGCAGTCAGGGCTCCAATGAGCAGTTCTTC. Residues: CASSQGSNEQFF. The full variable domain, rest sourced from reference TRBV2 and TRBJ2-1, is EPEVTQTPSHQVTQMGQEVILRCVPISNHLYFYWYRQILGQKVEFLVSFYNNEISEKSEIFDDQFSVERPDGSNFTLKIRSTKLEDSAMYFCASSQGSNEQFFGPGTRLTVL.